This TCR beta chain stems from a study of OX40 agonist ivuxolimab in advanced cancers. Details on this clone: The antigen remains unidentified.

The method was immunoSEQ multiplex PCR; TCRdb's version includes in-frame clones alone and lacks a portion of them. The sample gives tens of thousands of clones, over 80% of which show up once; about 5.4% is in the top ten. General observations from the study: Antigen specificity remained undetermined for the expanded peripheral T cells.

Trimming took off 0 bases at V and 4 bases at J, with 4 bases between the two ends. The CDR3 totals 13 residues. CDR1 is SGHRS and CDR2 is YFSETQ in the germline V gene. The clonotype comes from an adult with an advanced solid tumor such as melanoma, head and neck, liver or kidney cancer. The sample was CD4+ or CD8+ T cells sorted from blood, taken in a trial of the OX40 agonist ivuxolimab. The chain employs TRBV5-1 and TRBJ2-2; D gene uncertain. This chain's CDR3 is CASSLGGTGELFF. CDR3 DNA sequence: TGCGCCAGCAGCTTGGGAGGCACCGGGGAGCTGTTTTTT.